The present T cell receptor beta chain was sequenced within a study of blood T cell repertoires in COVID-19. As for the study in general: Whether acute or convalescent, the COVID-19 samples came from the United States, Italy and Spain. In each case, the material was cDNA or gDNA derived from T cells, B-cell-depleted T cells, or PBMCs.

The CDR3 is 15 amino acids. Trimming took 4 bases from V and 3 from J; bases not matched to a gene: 5. CDR1 and CDR2 (germline): LNHDA, SQIVND (reference sequence). Under the authors' procedure: Nucleated cell number was recorded as an estimate derived from reference gene primer amplification. Sequenced by immunoSEQ multiplex PCR; TCRdb stores in-frame clones only, minus some. V and J calls and clone size follow that table, whereas D and trimming were derived from the DNA. Among more than 80,000 clones listed, over 80% were seen once. This TCR came from a woman older than 75 with active or convalescent COVID-19. The chain employs TRBV19 and TRBJ2-2, with 7 bases fitting TRBD1. The sample was peripheral blood. CDR3 DNA sequence: TGTGCCAGTAGTACAGCGACAGGGCACACCGGGGAGCTGTTTTTT. Protein: CASSTATGHTGELFF.